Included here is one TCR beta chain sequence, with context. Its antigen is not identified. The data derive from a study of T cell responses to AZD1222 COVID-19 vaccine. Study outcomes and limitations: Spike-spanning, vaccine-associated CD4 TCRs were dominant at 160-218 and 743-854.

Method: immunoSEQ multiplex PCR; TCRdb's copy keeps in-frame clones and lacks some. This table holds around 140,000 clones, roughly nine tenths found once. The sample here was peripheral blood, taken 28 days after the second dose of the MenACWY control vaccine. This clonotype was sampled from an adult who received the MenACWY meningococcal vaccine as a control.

The CDR3 nucleotides are TGCGCCAGCAGTGAGTCGTTAGCGGTGGGGGGCACAGATACGCAGTATTTT. Protein: CASSESLAVGGTDTQYF. The chain links TRBV10-2 to TRBJ2-3, with D possibly being TRBD2 (6 bases). This CDR3 comprises 17 residues. The germline gives CDR1 WSHSY, CDR2 SAAADI. Trimming took off 0 bases at V and 1 base at J, with 14 bases between the two ends.